The source of this TCR beta chain is a study of cytomegalovirus exposure and HLA in healthy donors. Study background: Across 350 to 500 genotyped donors, approximately 81% landed in the Caucasian-associated ancestry cluster.

This clone was found a few times. Its antigen is still unknown. The CDR3 is 13 residues long. CDR1 SGHNT and CDR2 YYREEE come from the germline V gene (reference sequence). Trimming removed 4 bases from V and 8 bases from J; junction bases left unmatched: 5. Primers for the PCR totalled 60 Vbeta and 13 Jbeta. Sequencing used immunoSEQ multiplex PCR; TCRdb keeps in-frame clones, though not all of them. The sample shows roughly 190,000 clones, about 9.4% of them seen only once. Overall study results and limits: Likely technical artifact: a cluster of highly shared sequence variants. It was confirmed in vitro that a few of the CMV-associated chains were specific for CMV antigens. In a later analysis, the majority of CMV-associated beta chains seemingly showed HLA restriction.

The receptor was isolated from a young woman in good health and CMV-seropositive. Sequencing was done on a sample of PBMCs. The chain links TRBV5-4 to TRBJ1-2, with 10 nucleotides matching TRBD1. The CDR3 DNA reads as TGTGCCAGCAGCGAGGACAGGGGGTTGGGCTACACCTTC. This encodes CASSEDRGLGYTF.